This T cell receptor beta chain came from a study of control samples from healthy donors and cancer patients. Germline CDR1 SGHTA, CDR2 FQGTGA. Trimming took 2 bases from V and 4 from J, leaving 10 bases between them. The CDR3 is made up of 14 amino acids. Sequencing was performed with immunoSEQ multiplex PCR; in TCRdb, only in-frame clones are kept and a portion is missing. The data contain some 140,000 clones, 88% of them seen just once; the ten biggest clones take up approximately 8.6%. The receptor's source is a woman under 40 in good health. The sequencing input was blood. This chain links TRBV7-3 with TRBJ2-3; no definite D call. The CDR3 DNA reads TGTGCCAGCAGCTTAGAGGCAGTGGCAGATACGCAGTATTTT. Translated: CASSLEAVADTQYF.